The 32 T cell receptor beta chains presented below share a single source sample, sequenced in a study of identifying expanded T cells in peripheral blood. Method: immunoSEQ multiplex PCR; TCRdb's copy keeps in-frame clones and lacks some. The sample includes 85,000 to 100,000 clones, approximately 90% of them seen just once. The sequenced material came from blood. These receptors were collected from a person aged 18-70 years in good health.

V and J are TRBV18 and TRBJ2-2; the D is unclear. CDR1 is KGHSH, CDR2 LQKENI, per germline. The V end was cut by 0 bases, the J end by 4 bases, with 6 bases between. CDR3 length: 14 amino acids. In DNA, the CDR3 is TGTGCCAGCTCACCACCAGGGCCCACCGGGGAGCTGTTTTTT. It specifies CASSPPGPTGELFF.

V usage is TRBV5-1 and J usage is TRBJ2-5; TRBD1 matches 8 bases. Germline V lookup: CDR1 SGHRS, CDR2 YFSETQ. The CDR3 runs to 15 residues. V lost 4 bases to trimming and J lost 4 bases; unmatched junction nucleotides: 9. The CDR3 sequence: CASSLFGQGGETQYF. CDR3 nucleotides: TGCGCCAGCAGCCTGTTCGGACAGGGTGGAGAGACCCAGTACTTC.

V is TRBV6-6 and J is TRBJ2-5; D might be TRBD1 (5 bases). This CDR3 comprises 12 residues. V was cut by 7 bases and J by 5 bases, with 11 bases left in between. Germline V gives CDR1 MNHNY, CDR2 SVGAGI (reference sequence). CDR3 region: CASKQGWETQYF. The CDR3 nucleotides are TGTGCCAGCAAGCAGGGATGGGAGACCCAGTACTTC.

In this sample, this clone turned up a few times. The chain uses TRBV19 and TRBJ2-1; 8 bases match TRBD1. This CDR3 comprises 15 residues. V shed 5 bases and J 2 bases; nucleotides not matched to a gene: 5. In germline, CDR1 is LNHDA, CDR2 SQIVND (reference sequence). In DNA, the CDR3 is TGTGCCAGTAGTTCGACAGGGGAACCCTACAATGAGCAGTTCTTC. Translating gives CASSSTGEPYNEQFF. Drawing the rest from reference TRBV19 and TRBJ2-1, the complete variable domain is DGGITQSPKYLFRKEGQNVTLSCEQNLNHDAMYWYRQDPGQGLRLIYYSQIVNDFQKGDIAEGYSVSREKKESFPLTVTSAQKNPTAFYLCASSSTGEPYNEQFFGPGTRLTVL.

As for this clone: The final CDR3 position lacks the conserved phenylalanine or tryptophan, pointing to a likely read error. The limits of the CDR3 on the DNA are not certain, so only TCRdb's listed CDR3 is given. The rearrangement joins TRBV20-1 to TRBJ2-3; the DNA was not used to check the table's D call, TRBD1. The CDR3 length is 11 residues, termini included. The germline V gene has CDR1 DFQATT and CDR2 SNEGSKA (reference sequence). This chain's CDR3 is CSARVDRGISV.

V gene TRBV6-4 combines with J gene TRBJ2-2; 10 nucleotides match TRBD2. V lost 3 bases, J lost 3 bases, and 4 bases stayed unmatched. The CDR3 length is 16 residues. The germline V gene encodes CDR1 MRHNA and CDR2 SNTAGT. The CDR3 DNA reads as TGTGCCAGCAGTGAGAGCGGGGGGGCCGACACCGGGGAGCTGTTTTTT. It encodes CASSESGGADTGELFF.

The genes are TRBV2 and TRBJ1-1; no definite D call. V lost 0 bases, J lost 12 bases, and 17 bases lay in between. This CDR3 comprises 14 residues. From germline, CDR1 is SNHLY and CDR2 FYNNEI. CDR3 in amino acids: CASSEALRGSATFF. The CDR3 DNA reads TGTGCCAGCAGTGAAGCGCTTCGGGGTTCGGCGACTTTCTTT.

This clone has a single count. The chain employs TRBV7-2 and TRBJ2-3; D gene ambiguous. Germline V gene lookup returns CDR1 SGHTA and CDR2 FQGNSA. This CDR3 has 12 residues. The V end lost 4 bases, the J end lost 2 bases, and 4 bases lay between the germline ends. In nucleotides, the CDR3 is TGTGCCAGCAGCTCCGTCACAGATACGCAGTATTTT. Protein: CASSSVTDTQYF. Full variable domain (outside the CDR3, taken from reference TRBV7-2 and TRBJ2-3): GAGVSQSPSNKVTEKGKDVELRCDPISGHTALYWYRQSLGQGLEFLIYFQGNSAPDKSGLPSDRFSAERTGGSVSTLTIQRTQQEDSAVYLCASSSVTDTQYFGPGTRLTVL.

The V call is TRBV2, the J call TRBJ2-3; the match to TRBD1 covers 9 bases. This CDR3 region has 15 residues. The V gene's germline CDR1 is SNHLY and CDR2 FYNNEI. J lost 2 bases, V lost 6 bases, and 6 bases had no gene match. CDR3 DNA sequence: TGTGCCAGCAGAGCCGGGACAGGGCTCACAGATACGCAGTATTTT. As protein: CASRAGTGLTDTQYF.

The chain carries TRBV7-9 and TRBJ1-1, with 11 positions matching TRBD1. The germline V gene has CDR1 SEHNR and CDR2 FQNEAQ (reference sequence). The CDR3 consists of 15 residues. V lost 0 bases to trimming and J lost 4 bases; unmatched junction nucleotides: 1. CDR3 loop: CASSLAGTGGTEAFF. CDR3 DNA sequence: TGTGCCAGCAGCTTAGCAGGGACAGGGGGCACTGAAGCTTTCTTT.

This sequence joins TRBV27 and TRBJ2-3, with TRBD1 identical over 8 bases. The CDR3 loop spans 16 amino acids. CDR1 and CDR2 from the germline V gene are MNHEY and SMNVEV (reference sequence). The V gene end was trimmed by 5 bases and the J gene end by 1 base; junction bases not matched to a gene: 8. As DNA, the CDR3 is TGTGCCAGCAGTATTACAGGGGGGCGCGGCACAGATACGCAGTATTTT. It encodes CASSITGGRGTDTQYF.

The chain carries TRBV28 and TRBJ2-1; D is uncertain. Germline CDR1 MDHEN, CDR2 SYDVKM. Trimming cost V 3 bases and J 4 bases, with 4 bases left between them. This CDR3 spans 12 amino acids. The CDR3 region is CASSLLYNEQFF. The CDR3 DNA reads TGTGCCAGCAGTTTGTTATACAATGAGCAGTTCTTC.

Within the sample, this clone is medium-sized (0.01 to 0.1%). The rearrangement links TRBV5-4 to TRBJ1-2, with 7 bases matching TRBD1. This CDR3 contains 13 residues. Trimming at V came to 4 bases and at J to 7 bases, leaving 7 bases not matched to a gene. CDR1 and CDR2 (germline): SGHNT, YYREEE (reference sequence). The DNA of the CDR3 is TGTGCCAGCAGCCGACAGGGTTCGTCTGGCTACACCTTC. Amino acid sequence: CASSRQGSSGYTF.

This clone was recorded once. This sequence joins TRBV7-3 and TRBJ2-2; TRBD2 might be the D (6 bases). V lost 3 bases and J lost 4, with 12 bases in between. CDR3 size: 15 residues. Germline V gene data show CDR1 as SGHTA and CDR2 as FQGTGA. CDR3 in amino acids: CASSFSGAGTGELFF. Written as DNA, the CDR3 is TGTGCCAGCAGCTTTAGCGGAGCGGGCACCGGGGAGCTGTTTTTT.

V gene TRBV28 combines with J gene TRBJ2-3; perhaps TRBD1 as D (5 bases). The V gene's germline CDR1 is MDHEN and CDR2 SYDVKM. The CDR3 runs to 17 residues. The ends were cut back, 3 bases at V and 0 bases at J, with 16 bases in the middle. CDR3 region: CASSLWIGAASTDTQYF. CDR3 DNA: TGTGCCAGCAGTTTGTGGATTGGGGCAGCTAGCACAGATACGCAGTATTTT.

This sequence joins TRBV5-1 and TRBJ1-4; D is unclear. Deletions cut 4 bases from V and 1 base from J, with 14 bases between. The CDR3 runs 16 residues. CDR1 and CDR2 (germline): SGHRS, YFSETQ. The CDR3 DNA reads TGCGCCAGCAGCAGAACCGGGAGCCTAACTAATGAAAAACTGTTTTTT. Translating gives CASSRTGSLTNEKLFF.

The V gene is TRBV6-4, the J gene TRBJ2-2, with 11 bases identical to TRBD1. With V trimmed by 3 bases and J by 3 bases, 0 bases remained unmatched. This CDR3 spans 15 amino acids. Germline V gene lookup returns CDR1 MRHNA and CDR2 SNTAGT. The CDR3 spells CASSEGQGDTGELFF. CDR3 nucleotides: TGTGCCAGCAGTGAGGGACAGGGGGACACCGGGGAGCTGTTTTTT.

The CDR3 nucleotides are TGTGCCAGCTCTCGCCGGGACAGTCAAGCTAACTATGGCTACACCTTC. It yields the protein CASSRRDSQANYGYTF. The V call is TRBV18, the J call TRBJ1-2; 7 bases are a match to TRBD1. After removal of 6 bases from V and 0 bases from J, the junction contained 10 bases not matched to a gene. In germline, CDR1 is KGHSH, CDR2 LQKENI. CDR3 length equals 16 residues. Filled out from reference TRBV18 and TRBJ1-2, the complete variable domain reads NAGVMQNPRHLVRRRGQEARLRCSPMKGHSHVYWYRQLPEEGLKFMVYLQKENIIDESGMPKERFSAEFPKEGPSILRIQQVVRGDSAAYFCASSRRDSQANYGYTFGSGTRLTVV.

The gene calls are TRBV15 and TRBJ1-1, with 8 positions matching TRBD1. The V gene end was trimmed by 2 bases and the J gene end by 4 bases; junction bases not matched to a gene: 15. This CDR3 has 18 residues. The germline gives CDR1 LNHNV, CDR2 YYDKDF (reference sequence). CDR3 residues: CATSRRRAAGGVGTEAFF. In nucleotides, the CDR3 is TGTGCCACCAGCAGACGAAGGGCGGCAGGGGGCGTCGGCACTGAAGCTTTCTTT. The full variable domain, in which reference TRBV15 and TRBJ1-1 provide the parts outside the CDR3, is DAMVIQNPRYQVTQFGKPVTLSCSQTLNHNVMYWYQQKSSQAPKLLFHYYDKDFNNEADTPDNFQSRRPNTSFCFLDIRSPGLGDTAMYLCATSRRRAAGGVGTEAFFGQGTRLTVV.

The V gene is TRBV5-5, the J gene TRBJ1-1, with 9 bases aligning to TRBD1. The junction had 16 bases not matched to a gene; V was cut back by 4 bases and J by 0 bases. Germline CDR1 and CDR2: SGHKS and YYEKEE (reference sequence). CDR3 length equals 19 residues. The DNA for the CDR3 is TGTGCCAGCAGCCCGCGACCAACAGGGGGCAGGGCGATGAACACTGAAGCTTTCTTT. Translated: CASSPRPTGGRAMNTEAFF.

The chain uses TRBV11-2 and TRBJ1-1; 7 nucleotides match TRBD1. V gave up 7 bases and J gave up 0 bases; unmatched junction bases: 5. CDR1 is SGHAT and CDR2 is FQNNGV in the germline V gene. The CDR3 is 14 residues long. CDR3: CASTYGTVNTEAFF. In DNA, the CDR3 is TGTGCCAGCACCTACGGGACAGTGAACACTGAAGCTTTCTTT.

The chain links TRBV5-8 to TRBJ2-7; tentative D call: TRBD1 (6 bases). The V end lost 4 bases, the J end lost 2 bases, and 19 bases lay between the germline ends. The CDR3 extends over 16 amino acids. Looked up from germline, CDR1 is SGHTS and CDR2 is YDEGEE. CDR3 sequence reads: CASSGGVGARTYEQYF. CDR3 DNA: TGTGCCAGCAGCGGTGGAGTGGGGGCTCGGACCTACGAGCAGTACTTC.

The V call is TRBV9, the J call TRBJ2-7; 8 bases are a match to TRBD1. Germline V gene sequence: CDR1 SGDLS, CDR2 YYNGEE. This CDR3 has 13 residues. V dropped 2 bases and J dropped 7; count of bases not matched to a gene: 5. CDR3 nucleotide sequence: TGTGCCAGCAGCGTGACAGGGGCTCGGGAGCAGTACTTC. Translation gives CASSVTGAREQYF.

This chain connects TRBV2 to TRBJ2-6; the D is unclear. The CDR3 totals 16 residues. Trimming removed 4 bases from V and 0 bases from J, with 10 bases in between. Looked up from germline, CDR1 is SNHLY and CDR2 is FYNNEI. The CDR3 bases are TGTGCCAGCAGTGGGAATTTACCCTCTGGGGCCAACGTCCTGACTTTC. Its translation is CASSGNLPSGANVLTF.

The V call is TRBV2, the J call TRBJ2-3; D might be TRBD1 (6 bases). The CDR3 has 13 amino acids. Germline lookup yields CDR1 SNHLY and CDR2 FYNNEI. Deletions cut 4 bases from V and 4 bases from J, with 9 bases between. CDR3 nucleotides: TGTGCCAGCAGTGTAGGACAGTCAGATACGCAGTATTTT. Protein: CASSVGQSDTQYF.

This chain's CDR3 is CASSLDTGTSAVHEQFF. CDR3 bases: TGTGCCAGCAGCCTCGATACCGGGACTAGCGCCGTGCATGAGCAGTTCTTC. The gene calls are TRBV14 and TRBJ2-1, with 10 bases fitting TRBD2. Germline V CDR1 and CDR2: SGHDN, FVKESK. The V segment lost 4 bases and the J segment 8 bases; nucleotides outside the gene matches: 14. This CDR3 has 17 residues.

The chain employs TRBV27 and TRBJ2-2; D is perhaps TRBD1 or TRBD2 (5 bases each). V lost 4 bases and J 7 bases, leaving 7 bases between the germline ends. Germline V gives CDR1 MNHEY, CDR2 SMNVEV (reference sequence). The CDR3 is 12 residues long. CDR3 bases: TGTGCCAGCAGTTGGGGGTACGGGGAGCTGTTTTTT. Its protein product is CASSWGYGELFF.

The chain recombines TRBV6-1 with TRBJ2-3; 11 bases are a match to TRBD2. Germline loops: CDR1 MNHNS, CDR2 SASEGT. J gave up 5 bases and V 3 bases, and 7 bases lay outside the gene matches. The CDR3 runs 16 residues. This CDR3 is CASSEVVAGGQDTQYF. The CDR3 region has the DNA TGTGCCAGCAGTGAGGTAGTAGCGGGGGGGCAAGATACGCAGTATTTT.

The V and J genes are TRBV7-9 and TRBJ2-5; D perhaps matches TRBD1 (5 bases). CDR1 is SEHNR and CDR2 is FQNEAQ in the germline V gene (reference sequence). CDR3 length: 13 residues. V was shortened by 5 bases and J by 10 bases, with 17 bases between the two germline ends. CDR3 residues: CASSVPGARDQYF. DNA of the CDR3: TGTGCCAGCAGCGTCCCGGGCGCCAGGGACCAGTACTTC.

The gene calls are TRBV6-6 and TRBJ1-3; no definite D call. The CDR3 consists of 14 residues. The germline V gene has CDR1 MNHNY and CDR2 SVGAGI (reference sequence). Trimming took 6 bases from V and 0 from J, leaving 9 bases between them. CDR3 in amino acids: CASRTRGSGNTIYF. DNA for the CDR3: TGTGCCAGCAGGACCCGGGGCTCTGGAAACACCATATATTTT.

The count of this clone is one. The chain combines TRBV18 with TRBJ2-2, with TRBD1 matching over 9 bases. The CDR3 runs to 16 residues. From germline, CDR1 is KGHSH and CDR2 LQKENI. Trimming at V came to 3 bases and at J to 5 bases, leaving 7 bases not matched to a gene. The CDR3 nucleotides read TGTGCCAGCTCACCTACACAGGGGGCAGAAACCGGGGAGCTGTTTTTT. Translated: CASSPTQGAETGELFF.

The chain uses TRBV18 and TRBJ2-4; 10 bases agree with TRBD2. With V trimmed by 2 bases and J by 7 bases, 5 bases remained unmatched. The germline V gene has CDR1 KGHSH and CDR2 LQKENI. CDR3 size: 15 residues. As DNA, the CDR3 is TGTGCCAGCTCACCAGGGACTAGCGAGGGTAACATTCAGTACTTC. Translated: CASSPGTSEGNIQYF.